Listed below are T cell receptor beta chains from one sample, sequenced in a study of a mutant IDH1 vaccine in newly diagnosed glioma. Clones were read by immunoSEQ multiplex PCR, and TCRdb kept only the in-frame ones, dropping some. This table has 100,000 to 120,000 clones, almost 90% appearing once. The antigens these receptors bind are not known. Sequenced material: PBMCs, taken from a glioma patient whose treatment included an IDH1 peptide vaccine. All receptors derive from a woman in her forties or fifties with glioma. The CDR3 runs from the conserved cysteine through the conserved F or W. The order of the fields is V gene, D gene, J gene, clone size, CDR3 DNA, CDR3 protein. The D gene is left open where the match is weak. Only some rows state a clone size, as once, few, many or a class for expanded clones.

v_gene: TRBV6-1
d_gene: NA
j_gene: TRBJ2-4
abundance: NA
CDR3nt: TGTGCCAGCACTGGGGGGCAAGGAGCCAAAAACATTCAGTACTTC
CDR3aa: CASTGGQGAKNIQYF

v_gene: TRBV28
d_gene: NA
j_gene: TRBJ2-1
abundance: NA
CDR3nt: TGTGCCAGCAGTCGTTTCATGGCGGCTGAGCAGTTCTTC
CDR3aa: CASSRFMAAEQFF

v_gene: TRBV20-1
d_gene: NA
j_gene: TRBJ1-5
abundance: NA
CDR3nt: TGCAGTGCTAGAGCCGGGATATCCATGCATTTT
CDR3aa: CSARAGISMHF

v_gene: TRBV6-1
d_gene: NA
j_gene: TRBJ2-7
abundance: NA
CDR3nt: TGTGCCAGCGGGGGCCCCGCCAGGGTGGTCTACGAGCAGTACTTC
CDR3aa: CASGGPARVVYEQYF

v_gene: TRBV6-5
d_gene: NA
j_gene: TRBJ2-7
abundance: NA
CDR3nt: TGTGCCAGCAGTTACTCGCCCAGGGGAGCCTACGAGCAGTACTTC
CDR3aa: CASSYSPRGAYEQYF

v_gene: TRBV6-1
d_gene: TRBD2
j_gene: TRBJ2-2
abundance: NA
CDR3nt: TGTGCCAGCAGTGAACATAATCCCTGGACTAGCGGCACCGGGGAGCTGTTTTTT
CDR3aa: CASSEHNPWTSGTGELFF

v_gene: TRBV9
d_gene: NA
j_gene: TRBJ2-3
abundance: NA
CDR3nt: TGTGCCAGCAGCCCCGTGGCGTTGGCAGATACGCAGTATTTT
CDR3aa: CASSPVALADTQYF

v_gene: TRBV6-1
d_gene: TRBD1
j_gene: TRBJ2-1
abundance: NA
CDR3nt: TGTGCCAGCAAGTCGGGACAGAACTACAATGAGCAGTTCTTC
CDR3aa: CASKSGQNYNEQFF

v_gene: TRBV10-1
d_gene: NA
j_gene: TRBJ1-1
abundance: once
CDR3nt: TGCGCCAGCTCCCTCATCCGGGGATGTGCGAACACTGAAGCTTTCTTT
CDR3aa: CASSLIRGCANTEAFF

v_gene: TRBV6-5
d_gene: NA
j_gene: TRBJ2-7
abundance: NA
CDR3nt: TGTGCCAGCAGTCCACAGGCGGACAGAGCCTACGAGCAGTACTTC
CDR3aa: CASSPQADRAYEQYF

v_gene: TRBV6-5
d_gene: TRBD1
j_gene: TRBJ1-4
abundance: NA
CDR3nt: TGTGCCAGCAATACAGGACAGGGAGAAGGCGAAAAACTGTTTTTT
CDR3aa: CASNTGQGEGEKLFF

v_gene: TRBV27
d_gene: NA
j_gene: TRBJ1-1
abundance: once
CDR3nt: TGTGCCAGCAGTTTTGGGGGCCAAACTGAAGCTTTCTTT
CDR3aa: CASSFGGQTEAFF

v_gene: TRBV30
d_gene: NA
j_gene: TRBJ2-3
abundance: NA
CDR3nt: TGTGCCTGGAGAGGAGTAAGAGATACGCAGTATTTT
CDR3aa: CAWRGVRDTQYF

v_gene: TRBV12-5
d_gene: NA
j_gene: TRBJ2-7
abundance: NA
CDR3nt: TGTGCTAGTGGTTTGGTTAGGGACAACCCTACCGAGCAGTACTTC
CDR3aa: CASGLVRDNPTEQYF

v_gene: TRBV6-1
d_gene: TRBD1
j_gene: TRBJ1-1
abundance: few
CDR3nt: TGTGCCAGCGTTGGACAGGTGAACACTGAAGCTTTCTTT
CDR3aa: CASVGQVNTEAFF

v_gene: TRBV5-1
d_gene: NA
j_gene: TRBJ2-5
abundance: NA
CDR3nt: TGCGCCAGCAGCCGAATTTACAGGGAGACCCAGTACTTC
CDR3aa: CASSRIYRETQYF

v_gene: TRBV10-3
d_gene: NA
j_gene: TRBJ2-1
abundance: NA
CDR3nt: TGTGCCATCAGTGAGTCGGTCACTGGCAGGAGGGATGAGCAGTTCTTC
CDR3aa: CAISESVTGRRDEQFF

v_gene: TRBV11-2
d_gene: NA
j_gene: TRBJ2-7
abundance: NA
CDR3nt: TGTGCCAGCAGCTTAGGAGGACTTTACGAGCAGTACTTC
CDR3aa: CASSLGGLYEQYF

v_gene: TRBV7-9
d_gene: TRBD2
j_gene: TRBJ2-7
abundance: NA
CDR3nt: TGTGCCAGCAGCTTCGGCGGGAGTTACGAGCAGTACTTC
CDR3aa: CASSFGGSYEQYF

v_gene: TRBV6-5
d_gene: NA
j_gene: TRBJ2-1
abundance: NA
CDR3nt: TGTGCCAGCAGTCCCTTAGGGCCCCGGAATGAGCAGTTCTTC
CDR3aa: CASSPLGPRNEQFF

v_gene: TRBV10-3
d_gene: NA
j_gene: TRBJ1-1
abundance: NA
CDR3nt: TGTGCCATCAGTGAGTCGGTCTTACGAACACTGAACACTGAAGCTTTCTTT
CDR3aa: CAISESVLRTLNTEAFF

v_gene: TRBV14
d_gene: NA
j_gene: TRBJ2-7
abundance: NA
CDR3nt: TGTGCCAGCAGCCAAGGATCCGGGGGCACCTACGAGCAGTACTTC
CDR3aa: CASSQGSGGTYEQYF

v_gene: TRBV18
d_gene: NA
j_gene: TRBJ2-7
abundance: once
CDR3nt: TGTGCCAGCTCACCAGAGGCATCGGCCATGACTTACGAGCAGTACTTC
CDR3aa: CASSPEASAMTYEQYF

v_gene: TRBV5-1
d_gene: NA
j_gene: TRBJ2-1
abundance: NA
CDR3nt: TGCGCCAGCAGCCCCACAGGAGGTTACAATGAGCAGTTCTTC
CDR3aa: CASSPTGGYNEQFF

v_gene: TRBV15
d_gene: TRBD2
j_gene: TRBJ2-3
abundance: NA
CDR3nt: TGTGCCACCAGCAGGGTACTAGCGCACACAGATACGCAGTATTTT
CDR3aa: CATSRVLAHTDTQYF

v_gene: TRBV19
d_gene: NA
j_gene: TRBJ2-2
abundance: NA
CDR3nt: TGTGCCAGTGAGCGAAGAGGTCGGATGTTCACCGGGGAGCTGTTTTTT
CDR3aa: CASERRGRMFTGELFF

v_gene: TRBV27
d_gene: NA
j_gene: TRBJ2-1
abundance: once
CDR3nt: TGTGCCAGCAGTAGCGATCGAAGCTCCTACAATGAGCAGTTCTTC
CDR3aa: CASSSDRSSYNEQFF

v_gene: TRBV7-3
d_gene: TRBD2
j_gene: TRBJ2-3
abundance: NA
CDR3nt: TGTGCCAGCAGCTTAAGTGCCAGCGGGAATAGAGATACGCAGTATTTT
CDR3aa: CASSLSASGNRDTQYF

v_gene: TRBV6-1
d_gene: NA
j_gene: TRBJ1-2
abundance: NA
CDR3nt: TGTGCCAGCAGTGAAGCGGACTTCTATGGCTACACCTTC
CDR3aa: CASSEADFYGYTF

v_gene: TRBV19
d_gene: TRBD1
j_gene: TRBJ1-5
abundance: NA
CDR3nt: TGTGCCAGTAGTCGACAGGGGGCTGGTAATCAGCCCCAGCATTTT
CDR3aa: CASSRQGAGNQPQHF

v_gene: TRBV11-3
d_gene: NA
j_gene: TRBJ2-7
abundance: once
CDR3nt: TGTGCCAGCAGCCCGGGACGGGGCTCCTACGAGCAGTACTTC
CDR3aa: CASSPGRGSYEQYF

v_gene: TRBV5-1
d_gene: NA
j_gene: TRBJ2-5
abundance: NA
CDR3nt: TGCGCCAGCAGCTTGTGGAGGCAAGAGACCCAGTACTTC
CDR3aa: CASSLWRQETQYF

v_gene: TRBV27
d_gene: NA
j_gene: TRBJ2-3
abundance: NA
CDR3nt: TGTGCCAGCAGTCCTGGGGTAGCGGGCACAGATACGCAGTATTTT
CDR3aa: CASSPGVAGTDTQYF

v_gene: TRBV27
d_gene: TRBD1
j_gene: TRBJ2-1
abundance: NA
CDR3nt: TGTGCCAGCAGCGGGACAGACCCAAGGAATGAGCAGTTCTTC
CDR3aa: CASSGTDPRNEQFF

v_gene: TRBV11-3
d_gene: TRBD2
j_gene: TRBJ2-3
abundance: few
CDR3nt: TGTGCCAGCAGCCCTGGGACTAGCGGGAGAGTAGATACGCAGTATTTT
CDR3aa: CASSPGTSGRVDTQYF

v_gene: TRBV5-1
d_gene: TRBD1
j_gene: TRBJ2-7
abundance: NA
CDR3nt: TGCGCCAGCAGCCCCGGTTGGGGACAGGGGAGCTCCTACGAGCAGTACTTC
CDR3aa: CASSPGWGQGSSYEQYF

v_gene: TRBV2
d_gene: TRBD2
j_gene: TRBJ2-2
abundance: NA
CDR3nt: TGTGCCAGCAGGGGAAGGAGCGGTCTAGCGGGAGAGACCGGGGAGCTGTTTTTT
CDR3aa: CASRGRSGLAGETGELFF

v_gene: TRBV16
d_gene: NA
j_gene: TRBJ1-2
abundance: NA
CDR3nt: TGTGCCAGCAGCGGAACAGGGAAGGATGGCTACACCTTC
CDR3aa: CASSGTGKDGYTF

v_gene: TRBV28
d_gene: NA
j_gene: TRBJ1-4
abundance: once
CDR3nt: TGTGCCAGCAGTTTAGCCATAGGGAGGGCTGCCTCTGGGAAACTGTTTTTT
CDR3aa: CASSLAIGRAASGKLFF

v_gene: TRBV11-2
d_gene: NA
j_gene: TRBJ2-5
abundance: once
CDR3nt: TGTGCCAGCAGGACGTTCCAAGAGACCCAGTACTTC
CDR3aa: CASRTFQETQYF

v_gene: TRBV2
d_gene: NA
j_gene: TRBJ1-6
abundance: NA
CDR3nt: TGTGCCCGCCAGGCCCCCTATAATTCACCCCTCCACTTT
CDR3aa: CARQAPYNSPLHF

v_gene: TRBV4-2
d_gene: TRBD2
j_gene: TRBJ2-7
abundance: NA
CDR3nt: TGTGCCAGCAGCTTGGGACTAGCGGGCTCCTACGAGCAGTACTTC
CDR3aa: CASSLGLAGSYEQYF